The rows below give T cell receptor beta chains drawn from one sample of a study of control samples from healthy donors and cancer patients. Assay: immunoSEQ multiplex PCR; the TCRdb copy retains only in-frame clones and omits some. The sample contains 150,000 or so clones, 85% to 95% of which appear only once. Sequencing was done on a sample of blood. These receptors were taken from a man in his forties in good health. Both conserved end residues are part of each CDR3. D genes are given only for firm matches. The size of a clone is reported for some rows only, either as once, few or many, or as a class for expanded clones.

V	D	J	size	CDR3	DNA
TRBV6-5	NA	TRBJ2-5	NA	CATAAGSETQYF	TGTGCGACCGCCGCGGGATCCGAGACCCAGTACTTC
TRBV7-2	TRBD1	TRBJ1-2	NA	CASSPTGNYGYTF	TGTGCCAGCAGCCCGACAGGGAACTATGGCTACACCTTC
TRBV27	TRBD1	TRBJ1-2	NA	CASSIDRGSGYTF	TGTGCCAGCAGTATCGACAGGGGAAGTGGCTACACCTTC
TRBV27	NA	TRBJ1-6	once	CASSFRAGLNSPLHF	TGTGCCAGCAGTTTTCGGGCAGGCCTTAATTCACCCCTCCACTTT
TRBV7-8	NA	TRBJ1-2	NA	CASGGRPGEPKGYTF	TGTGCCAGCGGAGGGAGACCAGGGGAGCCGAAGGGCTACACCTTC
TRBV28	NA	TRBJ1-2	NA	CASTLRLARPLYYGYTF	TGTGCCAGTACGCTCCGATTGGCCAGGCCCCTCTACTATGGCTACACCTTC
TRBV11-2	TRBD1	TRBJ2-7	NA	CASSWTGYFSQSSYEQYF	TGTGCCAGCAGCTGGACAGGGTATTTTTCCCAGAGCTCCTACGAGCAGTACTTC
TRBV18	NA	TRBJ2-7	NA	CASSEGVKGEQYF	TGTGCCAGCTCAGAGGGGGTGAAGGGGGAGCAGTACTTC
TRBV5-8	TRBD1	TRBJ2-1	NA	CASSYRGNEQFF	TGTGCCAGCAGTTACAGGGGGAATGAGCAGTTCTTC
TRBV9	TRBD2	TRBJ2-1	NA	CASSRGGSSYNEQFF	TGTGCCAGCAGCCGGGGGGGCTCGTCTTACAATGAGCAGTTCTTC
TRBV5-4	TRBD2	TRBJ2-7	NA	CASSLRGGLLQYEQYF	TGTGCCAGCAGCCTGCGGGGGGGCCTACTCCAATACGAGCAGTACTTC
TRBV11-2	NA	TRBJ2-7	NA	CASSSARNSGSSYEQYF	TGTGCCAGCAGCTCTGCACGCAATAGCGGAAGCTCCTACGAGCAGTACTTC
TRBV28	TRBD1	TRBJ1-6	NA	CASSLFQGAGSPLHF	TGTGCCAGCAGCCTTTTTCAGGGGGCAGGTTCACCCCTCCACTTT
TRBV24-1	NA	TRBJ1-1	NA	CATSDPGGGNTEAFF	TGTGCCACCAGTGACCCTGGCGGGGGGAACACTGAAGCTTTCTTT
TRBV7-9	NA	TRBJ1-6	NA	CASSLAGAGGSPLHF	TGTGCCAGCAGCTTAGCTGGGGCCGGCGGTTCACCCCTCCACTTT
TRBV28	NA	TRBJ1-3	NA	CASSGQSPGNTIYF	TGTGCCAGCAGTGGACAGTCCCCCGGAAACACCATATATTTT
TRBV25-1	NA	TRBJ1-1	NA	CASRPTAGGGTTEAFF	TGTGCCAGCAGACCCACAGCGGGCGGTGGGACCACTGAAGCTTTCTTT
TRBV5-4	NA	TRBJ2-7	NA	CAGSFPGPHYEQYF	TGTGCCGGCAGCTTCCCGGGCCCTCACTACGAGCAGTACTTC
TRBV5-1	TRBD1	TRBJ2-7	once	CASSEGQGAYEQYF	TGCGCCAGTTCTGAGGGACAGGGGGCCTACGAGCAGTACTTC
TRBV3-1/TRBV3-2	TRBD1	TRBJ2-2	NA	CASMRAGTANTGELFF	TGTGCCAGCATGCGGGCAGGGACAGCTAACACCGGGGAGCTGTTTTTT
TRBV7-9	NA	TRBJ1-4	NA	CASSLGDRGENEKLFF	TGTGCCAGCAGCTTAGGAGACAGAGGGGAAAATGAAAAACTGTTTTTT
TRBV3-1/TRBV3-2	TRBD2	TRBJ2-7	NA	CASSQGLAGGYEQYF	TGTGCCAGCAGCCAAGGACTAGCGGGGGGCTACGAGCAGTACTTC
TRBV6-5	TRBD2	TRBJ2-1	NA	CASSYSSGLAYNEQFF	TGTGCCAGCAGTTACTCGTCGGGACTAGCTTACAATGAGCAGTTCTTC
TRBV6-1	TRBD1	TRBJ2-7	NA	CASSERTGGKTEQYF	TGTGCCAGCAGTGAGAGGACAGGGGGCAAAACCGAGCAGTACTTC
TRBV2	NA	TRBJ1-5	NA	CASSRDGGPQHF	TGTGCCAGCAGCCGGGATGGGGGGCCCCAGCATTTT
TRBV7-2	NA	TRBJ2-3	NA	CASSSLDRYSTDTQYF	TGTGCCAGCAGCTCGCTTGACAGGTATAGCACAGATACGCAGTATTTT
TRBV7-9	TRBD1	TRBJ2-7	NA	CASSPGQGHESYEQYF	TGTGCCAGCAGCCCTGGACAGGGGCACGAGTCCTACGAGCAGTACTTC
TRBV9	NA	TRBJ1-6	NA	CASSPSVAGSPLHF	TGTGCCAGCAGCCCTTCGGTCGCCGGTTCACCCCTCCACTTT
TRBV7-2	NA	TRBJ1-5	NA	CASSLQENQPQHF	TGTGCCAGCAGCTTACAGGAAAATCAGCCCCAGCATTTT
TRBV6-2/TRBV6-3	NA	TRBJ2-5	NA	CASSYTGRQETQYF	TGTGCCAGCAGTTATACAGGGAGGCAAGAGACCCAGTACTTC
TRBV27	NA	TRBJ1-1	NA	CASSPQILNTEAFF	TGTGCCAGCAGTCCACAGATACTGAACACTGAAGCTTTCTTT
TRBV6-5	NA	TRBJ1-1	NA	CASSPLSLNTEAFF	TGTGCCAGCAGTCCCCTCAGTTTGAACACTGAAGCTTTCTTT
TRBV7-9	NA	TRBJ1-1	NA	CASSISGRVTEAFF	TGTGCCAGCAGCATCTCCGGGAGGGTCACTGAAGCTTTCTTT
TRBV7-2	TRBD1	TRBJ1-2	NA	CASSLARDRDYGYTF	TGTGCCAGCAGCTTAGCGCGGGACAGGGACTATGGCTACACCTTC
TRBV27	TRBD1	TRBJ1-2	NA	CASGETGGSSYGYTF	TGTGCCAGCGGCGAGACAGGGGGTTCGAGCTATGGCTACACCTTC
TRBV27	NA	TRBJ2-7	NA	CASSITGASYEQYF	TGTGCCAGCAGTATTACCGGGGCCTCCTACGAGCAGTACTTC
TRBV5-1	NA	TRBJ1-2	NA	CASSRGSADYGYTF	TGCGCCAGCTCGCGGGGGTCCGCCGACTATGGCTACACCTTC
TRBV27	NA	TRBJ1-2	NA	CASSLGQPYGYTF	TGTGCCAGCAGTTTAGGCCAGCCCTATGGCTACACCTTC
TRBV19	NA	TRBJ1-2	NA	CACRPQEDYGYTF	TGTGCCTGTAGACCGCAAGAGGACTATGGCTACACCTTC
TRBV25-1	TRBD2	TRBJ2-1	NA	CASSPSGGGTNEQFF	TGTGCCAGCAGTCCTAGCGGGGGTGGTACCAATGAGCAGTTCTTC
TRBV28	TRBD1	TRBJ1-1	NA	CASSSRRGLTEAFF	TGTGCCAGCAGTTCGCGCAGGGGGCTTACTGAAGCTTTCTTT
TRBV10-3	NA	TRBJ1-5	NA	CAISERDPSNQPQHF	TGTGCCATCAGTGAAAGAGACCCTTCCAATCAGCCCCAGCATTTT
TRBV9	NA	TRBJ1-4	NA	CASSVMSSTNEKLFF	TGTGCCAGCAGCGTAATGTCCTCAACTAATGAAAAACTGTTTTTT